This TCR beta chain originates from a study of cytomegalovirus exposure and HLA in healthy donors. Across the whole study: A preliminary data release comprised 91 million or so unique TCRs obtained from HLA-typed donors.

A remark on this clone: Antigen unknown.

General study results and limits: Some public TCRs appeared in many individuals, while most sequences were rare. In a later analysis, DRB1 alleles had the most associated TCRs; HLA-C alleles the fewest. Earlier results showed most TCR beta V segments being productive about 87% or about 30% of the time.

The study ran its PCR with 60 Vbeta and 13 Jbeta primers. Libraries were prepared by immunoSEQ multiplex PCR; TCRdb keeps only in-frame clonotypes and omits some of them. Of tens of thousands of clones listed, about three quarters are singletons. The clonotype was recovered from a young woman in good health and CMV-seronegative. The sequencing input was PBMCs.

As DNA, the CDR3 is TGCGCCAGCAGCATCGCCCCGGGACAGGGGGCCGGGGAGCTGTTTTTT. It translates to CASSIAPGQGAGELFF. The gene calls are TRBV5-1 and TRBJ2-2; TRBD1 matches 11 bases. CDR1 is SGHRS and CDR2 is YFSETQ in the germline V gene. The CDR3 sequence is 16 residues long. V lost 4 bases and J lost 6; bases outside the gene matches: 8.